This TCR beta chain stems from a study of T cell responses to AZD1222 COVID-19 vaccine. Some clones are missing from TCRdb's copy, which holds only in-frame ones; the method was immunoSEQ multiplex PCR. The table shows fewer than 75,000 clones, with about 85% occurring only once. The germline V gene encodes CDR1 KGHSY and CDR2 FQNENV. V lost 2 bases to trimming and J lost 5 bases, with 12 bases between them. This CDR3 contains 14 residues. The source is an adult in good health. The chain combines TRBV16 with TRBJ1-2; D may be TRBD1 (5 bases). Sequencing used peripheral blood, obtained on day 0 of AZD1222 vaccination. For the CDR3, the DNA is TGTGCCAGCAGCCAAAGTGCGGGGGTGTATGGCTACACCTTC. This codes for CASSQSAGVYGYTF.